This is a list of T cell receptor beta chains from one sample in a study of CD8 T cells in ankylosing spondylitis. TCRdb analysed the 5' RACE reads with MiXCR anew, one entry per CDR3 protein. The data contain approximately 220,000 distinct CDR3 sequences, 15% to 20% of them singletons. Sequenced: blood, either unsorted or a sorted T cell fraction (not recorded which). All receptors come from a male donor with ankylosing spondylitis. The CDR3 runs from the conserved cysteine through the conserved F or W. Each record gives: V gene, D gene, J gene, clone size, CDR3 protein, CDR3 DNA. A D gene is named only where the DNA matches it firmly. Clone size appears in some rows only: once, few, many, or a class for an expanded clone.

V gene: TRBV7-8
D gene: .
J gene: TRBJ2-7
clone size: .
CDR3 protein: CASSSPMADGNSYEQYF
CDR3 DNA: TGTGCCAGCAGCTCGCCGATGGCGGACGGAAACTCCTACGAGCAGTACTTC

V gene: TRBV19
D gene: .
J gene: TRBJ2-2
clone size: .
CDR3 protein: CASSILSGTGELFF
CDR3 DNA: TGTGCCAGTAGTATATTAAGTGGCACCGGGGAGCTGTTTTTT

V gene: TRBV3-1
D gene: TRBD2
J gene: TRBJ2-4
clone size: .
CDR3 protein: CASSQEYQGLELAKNIQYF
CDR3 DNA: TGTGCCAGCAGCCAGGAATATCAGGGACTAGAGTTAGCCAAAAACATTCAGTACTTC

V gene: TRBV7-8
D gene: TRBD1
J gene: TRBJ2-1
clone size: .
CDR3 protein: CASSSGQGGNYNEQFF
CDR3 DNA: TGTGCCAGCAGCTCGGGACAGGGGGGGAACTACAATGAGCAGTTCTTC

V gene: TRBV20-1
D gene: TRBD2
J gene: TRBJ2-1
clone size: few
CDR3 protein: CSARDYSGLVGNEQFF
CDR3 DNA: TGCAGTGCTAGAGATTATTCGGGACTAGTTGGCAATGAGCAGTTCTTC

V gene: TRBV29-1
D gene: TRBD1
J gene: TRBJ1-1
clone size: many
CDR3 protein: CSVETGGSTEAFF
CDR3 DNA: TGCAGCGTAGAGACAGGGGGGTCTACTGAAGCTTTCTTT

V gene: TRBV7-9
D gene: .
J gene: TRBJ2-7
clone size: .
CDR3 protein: CASSWDGEQYF
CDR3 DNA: TGTGCCAGCAGTTGGGACGGCGAGCAGTACTTC

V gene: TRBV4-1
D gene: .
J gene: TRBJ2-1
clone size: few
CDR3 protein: CASSLQAEQFF
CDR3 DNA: TGCGCCAGCAGCCTACAGGCTGAGCAGTTCTTC

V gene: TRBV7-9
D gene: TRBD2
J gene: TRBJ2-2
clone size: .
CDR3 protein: CASSPPWGGENTGELFF
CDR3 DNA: TGTGCCAGCAGCCCTCCCTGGGGAGGGGAGAACACCGGGGAGCTGTTTTTT

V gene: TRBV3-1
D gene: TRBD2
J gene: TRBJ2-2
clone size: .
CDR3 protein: CASSPLGREFVTGELFF
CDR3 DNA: TGTGCCAGCAGCCCCCTTGGGCGGGAGTTTGTCACCGGGGAGCTGTTTTTT

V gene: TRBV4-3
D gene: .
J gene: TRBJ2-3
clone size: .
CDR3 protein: CASSRDAVAPTDTQYF
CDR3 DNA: TGCGCCAGCAGCCGTGACGCGGTAGCCCCCACAGATACGCAGTATTTT

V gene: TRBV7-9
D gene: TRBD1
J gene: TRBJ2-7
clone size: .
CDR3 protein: CASSSRPGQGSYEQYF
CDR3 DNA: TGTGCCAGCAGCTCCCGACCGGGACAGGGTTCCTACGAGCAGTACTTC

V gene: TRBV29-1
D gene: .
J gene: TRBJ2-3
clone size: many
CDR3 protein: CSVEDREPTDTQYF
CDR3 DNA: TGCAGCGTTGAAGATCGGGAGCCCACAGATACGCAGTATTTT

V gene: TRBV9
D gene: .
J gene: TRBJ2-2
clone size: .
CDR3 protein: CASSVWGAENTGELFF
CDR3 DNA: TGTGCCAGCAGCGTGTGGGGGGCAGAGAACACCGGGGAGCTGTTTTTT

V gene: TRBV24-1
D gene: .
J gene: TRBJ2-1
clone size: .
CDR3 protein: CATTNPLLGEEQFF
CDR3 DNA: TGTGCCACCACCAATCCTCTCTTGGGGGAGGAGCAGTTCTTC

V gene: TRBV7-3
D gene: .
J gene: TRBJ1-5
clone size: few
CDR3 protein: CASRTGVSNQPQHF
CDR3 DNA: TGTGCCAGCAGAACCGGAGTCAGCAATCAGCCCCAGCATTTT

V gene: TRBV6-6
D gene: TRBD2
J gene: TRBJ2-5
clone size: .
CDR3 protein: CASSPGGIETQYF
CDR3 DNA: TGTGCCAGCAGCCCCGGGGGGATCGAGACCCAGTACTTC

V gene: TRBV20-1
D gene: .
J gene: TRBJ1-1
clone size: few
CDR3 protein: CSARLRNTEAFF
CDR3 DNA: TGCAGTGCTAGATTGCGGAACACTGAAGCTTTCTTT